This entry features one T cell receptor (beta chain) sequence. The data were taken from a study of T cells in localized non-small cell lung cancer. Method: immunoSEQ multiplex PCR; TCRdb's copy keeps in-frame clones and lacks some. The sample includes over 30,000 clones, more than 75% of them seen just once. The CDR3 has 16 amino acids. Germline values: CDR1 KGHSH, CDR2 LQKENI. With 6 bases removed from V and 1 base from J, the gap between germline ends came to 16 bases. The source of this sequence is a male donor at least 60 years old with stage III lung adenocarcinoma. This chain joins TRBV18 and TRBJ1-5; D perhaps matches TRBD1 (6 bases). This material consisted of peripheral blood, taken before any cancer treatment. This CDR3 is CASSQGGRDSNQPQHF. In DNA form, the CDR3 reads TGTGCCAGCTCCCAAGGGGGAAGGGACAGCAATCAGCCCCAGCATTTT. Drawing the rest from reference TRBV18 and TRBJ1-5, the complete variable domain is NAGVMQNPRHLVRRRGQEARLRCSPMKGHSHVYWYRQLPEEGLKFMVYLQKENIIDESGMPKERFSAEFPKEGPSILRIQQVVRGDSAAYFCASSQGGRDSNQPQHFGDGTRLSIL.